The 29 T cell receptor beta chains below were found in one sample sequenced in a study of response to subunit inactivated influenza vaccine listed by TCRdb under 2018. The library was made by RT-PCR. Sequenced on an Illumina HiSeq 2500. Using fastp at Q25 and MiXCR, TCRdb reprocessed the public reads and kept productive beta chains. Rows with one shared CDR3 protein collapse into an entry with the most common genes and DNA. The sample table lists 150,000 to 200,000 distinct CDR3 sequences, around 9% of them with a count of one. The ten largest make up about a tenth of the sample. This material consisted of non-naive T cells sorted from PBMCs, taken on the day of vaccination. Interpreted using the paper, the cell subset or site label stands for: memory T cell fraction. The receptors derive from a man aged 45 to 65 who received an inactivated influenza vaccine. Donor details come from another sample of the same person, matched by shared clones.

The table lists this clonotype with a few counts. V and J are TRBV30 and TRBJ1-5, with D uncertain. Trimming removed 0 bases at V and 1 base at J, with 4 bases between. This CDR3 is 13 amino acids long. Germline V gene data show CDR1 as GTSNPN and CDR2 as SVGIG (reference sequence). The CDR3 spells CAWSVDSNQPQHF. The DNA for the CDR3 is TGTGCCTGGAGTGTTGACAGCAATCAGCCCCAGCATTTT.

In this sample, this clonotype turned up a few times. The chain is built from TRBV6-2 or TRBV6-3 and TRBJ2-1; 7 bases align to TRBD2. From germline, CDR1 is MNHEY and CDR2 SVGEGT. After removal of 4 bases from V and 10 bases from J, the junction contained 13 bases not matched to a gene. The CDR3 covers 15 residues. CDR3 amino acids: CASSLSGGRLREQFF. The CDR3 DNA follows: TGTGCCAGCAGTTTATCGGGGGGTCGACTTCGGGAGCAGTTCTTC.

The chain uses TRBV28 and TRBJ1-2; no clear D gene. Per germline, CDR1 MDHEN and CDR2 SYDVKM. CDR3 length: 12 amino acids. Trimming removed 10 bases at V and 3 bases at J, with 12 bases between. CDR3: CATQLLDYGYTF. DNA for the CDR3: TGTGCCACACAACTACTTGACTATGGCTACACCTTC.

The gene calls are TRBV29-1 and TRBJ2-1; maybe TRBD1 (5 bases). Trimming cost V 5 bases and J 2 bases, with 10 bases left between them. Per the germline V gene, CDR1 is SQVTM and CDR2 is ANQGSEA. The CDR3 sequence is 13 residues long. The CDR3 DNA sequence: TGCAGCGTTCCAGGGTTCCCCTACAATGAGCAGTTCTTC. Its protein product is CSVPGFPYNEQFF.

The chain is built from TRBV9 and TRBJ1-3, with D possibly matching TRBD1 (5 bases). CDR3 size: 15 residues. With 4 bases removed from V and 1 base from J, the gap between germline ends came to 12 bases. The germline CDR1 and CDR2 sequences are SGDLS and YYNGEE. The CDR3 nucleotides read TGTGCCAGCAGCACCAGCCGGACATCTGGAAACACCATATATTTT. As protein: CASSTSRTSGNTIYF.

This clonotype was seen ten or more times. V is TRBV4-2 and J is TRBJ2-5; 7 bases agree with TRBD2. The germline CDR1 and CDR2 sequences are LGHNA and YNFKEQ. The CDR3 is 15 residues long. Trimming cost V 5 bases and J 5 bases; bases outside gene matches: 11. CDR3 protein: CASSSASGVAETQYF. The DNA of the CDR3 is TGTGCCAGCAGCAGTGCGAGCGGGGTCGCGGAGACCCAGTACTTC.

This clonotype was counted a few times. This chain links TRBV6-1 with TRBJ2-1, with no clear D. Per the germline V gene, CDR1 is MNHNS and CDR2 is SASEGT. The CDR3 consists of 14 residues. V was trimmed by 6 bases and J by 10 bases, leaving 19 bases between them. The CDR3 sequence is CASRRRPVVSEQFF. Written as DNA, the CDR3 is TGTGCCAGCAGGCGAAGGCCAGTAGTCTCCGAGCAGTTCTTC.

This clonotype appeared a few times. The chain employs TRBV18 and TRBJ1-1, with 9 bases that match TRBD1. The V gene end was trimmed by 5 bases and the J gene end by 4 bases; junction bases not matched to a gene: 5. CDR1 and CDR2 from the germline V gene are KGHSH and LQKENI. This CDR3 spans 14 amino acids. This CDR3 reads CASSKQGAFTEAFF. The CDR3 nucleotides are TGTGCCAGCTCAAAACAGGGGGCGTTCACTGAAGCTTTCTTT.

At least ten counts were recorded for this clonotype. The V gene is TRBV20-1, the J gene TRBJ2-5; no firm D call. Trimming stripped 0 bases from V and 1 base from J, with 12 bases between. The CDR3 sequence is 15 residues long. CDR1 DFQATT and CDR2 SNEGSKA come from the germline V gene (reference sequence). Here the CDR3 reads CSARDPRARQETQYF. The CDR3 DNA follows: TGCAGTGCTAGAGATCCAAGGGCGCGCCAAGAGACCCAGTACTTC.

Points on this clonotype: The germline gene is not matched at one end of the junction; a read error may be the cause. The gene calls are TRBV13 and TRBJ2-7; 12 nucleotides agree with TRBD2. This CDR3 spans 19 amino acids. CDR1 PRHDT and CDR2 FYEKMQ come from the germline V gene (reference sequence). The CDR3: CTSSPLKLFRGLAGYEQYF. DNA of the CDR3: TGTACCAGCAGTCCTTTAAAGCTTTTTCGGGGACTAGCGGGCTACGAGCAGTACTTC.

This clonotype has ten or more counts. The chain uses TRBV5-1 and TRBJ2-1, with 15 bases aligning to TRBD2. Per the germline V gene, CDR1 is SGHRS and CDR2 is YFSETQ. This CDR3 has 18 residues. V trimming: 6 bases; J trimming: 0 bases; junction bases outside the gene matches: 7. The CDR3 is CASTSGTSGRSSYNEQFF. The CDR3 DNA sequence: TGCGCCAGCACCTCCGGGACTAGCGGGAGGAGCTCCTACAATGAGCAGTTCTTC.

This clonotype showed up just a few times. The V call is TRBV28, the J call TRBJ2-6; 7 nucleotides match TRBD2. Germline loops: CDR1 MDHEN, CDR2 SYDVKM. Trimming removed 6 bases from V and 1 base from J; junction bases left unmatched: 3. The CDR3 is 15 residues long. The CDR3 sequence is CASRGGVSGANVLTF. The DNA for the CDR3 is TGTGCCAGCAGGGGAGGGGTATCTGGGGCCAACGTCCTGACTTTC.

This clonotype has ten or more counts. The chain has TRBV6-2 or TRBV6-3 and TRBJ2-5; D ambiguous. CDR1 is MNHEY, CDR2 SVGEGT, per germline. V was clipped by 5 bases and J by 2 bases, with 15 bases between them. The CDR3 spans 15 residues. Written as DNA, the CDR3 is TGTGCCAGCAGTCACCAACGCAGGTTACAAGAGACCCAGTACTTC. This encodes CASSHQRRLQETQYF.

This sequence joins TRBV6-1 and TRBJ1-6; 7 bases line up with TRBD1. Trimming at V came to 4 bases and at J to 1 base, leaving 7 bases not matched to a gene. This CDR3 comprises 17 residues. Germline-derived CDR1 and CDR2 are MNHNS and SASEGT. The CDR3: CASSGRDRESYNSPLHF. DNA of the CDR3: TGTGCCAGCAGTGGCCGCGACAGGGAATCCTATAATTCACCCCTCCACTTT.

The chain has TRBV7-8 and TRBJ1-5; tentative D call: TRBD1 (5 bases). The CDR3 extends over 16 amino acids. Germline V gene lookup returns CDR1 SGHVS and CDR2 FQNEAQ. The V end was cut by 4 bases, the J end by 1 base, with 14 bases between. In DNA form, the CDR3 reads TGTGCCAGCAGCTCCAGTTCAGGGACCAGCAATCAGCCCCAGCATTTT. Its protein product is CASSSSSGTSNQPQHF. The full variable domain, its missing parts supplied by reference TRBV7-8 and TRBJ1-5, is GAGVSQSPRYKVAKRGQDVALRCDPISGHVSLFWYQQALGQGPEFLTYFQNEAQLDKSGLPSDRFFAERPEGSVSTLKIQRTQQEDSAVYLCASSSSSGTSNQPQHFGDGTRLSIL.

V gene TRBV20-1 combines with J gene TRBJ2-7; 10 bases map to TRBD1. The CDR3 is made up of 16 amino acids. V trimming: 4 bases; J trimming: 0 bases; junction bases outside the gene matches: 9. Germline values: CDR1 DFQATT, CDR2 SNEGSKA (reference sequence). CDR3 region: CSATPPGQGYSYEQYF. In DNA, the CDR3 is TGCAGTGCTACCCCTCCGGGACAGGGGTACTCCTACGAGCAGTACTTC.

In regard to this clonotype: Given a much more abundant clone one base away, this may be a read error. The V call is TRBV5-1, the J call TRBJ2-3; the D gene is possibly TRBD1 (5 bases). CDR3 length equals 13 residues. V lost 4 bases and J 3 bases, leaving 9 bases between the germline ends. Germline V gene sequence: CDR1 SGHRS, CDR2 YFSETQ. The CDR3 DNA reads TGCGCCAGCAGCCGAAGACAGACAGATACGCAGTATTTT. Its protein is CASSRRQTDTQYF.

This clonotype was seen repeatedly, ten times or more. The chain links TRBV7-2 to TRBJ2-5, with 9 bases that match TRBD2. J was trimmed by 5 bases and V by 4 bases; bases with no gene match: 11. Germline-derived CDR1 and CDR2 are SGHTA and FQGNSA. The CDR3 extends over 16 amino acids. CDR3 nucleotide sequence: TGTGCCAGCAGCTACGCGTGGCGGGGGGGCCTGGAGACCCAGTACTTC. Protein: CASSYAWRGGLETQYF.

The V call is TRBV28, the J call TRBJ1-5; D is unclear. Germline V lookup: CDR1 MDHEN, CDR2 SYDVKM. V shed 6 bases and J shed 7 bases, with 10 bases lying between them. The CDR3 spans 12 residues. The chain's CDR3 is CASSALRQPQHF. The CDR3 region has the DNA TGTGCCAGCAGCGCCCTAAGGCAGCCCCAGCATTTT.

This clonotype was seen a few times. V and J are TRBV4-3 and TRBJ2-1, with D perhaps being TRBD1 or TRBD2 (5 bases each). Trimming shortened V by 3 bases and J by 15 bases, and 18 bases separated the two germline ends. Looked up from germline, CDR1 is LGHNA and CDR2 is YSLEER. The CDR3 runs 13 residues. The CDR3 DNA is TGCGCCAGCAGCCATTTGAGGGGTGCCGAACTGTTCTTC. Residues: CASSHLRGAELFF.

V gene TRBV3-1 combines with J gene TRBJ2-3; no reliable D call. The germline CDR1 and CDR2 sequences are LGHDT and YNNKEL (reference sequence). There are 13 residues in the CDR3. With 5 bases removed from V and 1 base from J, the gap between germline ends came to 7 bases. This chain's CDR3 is CASSVPGTDTQYF. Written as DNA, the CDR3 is TGTGCCAGCAGCGTACCTGGCACAGATACGCAGTATTTT.

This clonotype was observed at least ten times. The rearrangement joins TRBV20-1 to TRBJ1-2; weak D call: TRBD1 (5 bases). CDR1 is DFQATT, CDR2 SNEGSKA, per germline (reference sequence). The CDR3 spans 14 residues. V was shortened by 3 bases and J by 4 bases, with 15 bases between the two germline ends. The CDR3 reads CSASSQGVSYGYTF. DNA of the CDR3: TGCAGTGCTAGTAGTCAGGGAGTATCCTATGGCTACACCTTC.

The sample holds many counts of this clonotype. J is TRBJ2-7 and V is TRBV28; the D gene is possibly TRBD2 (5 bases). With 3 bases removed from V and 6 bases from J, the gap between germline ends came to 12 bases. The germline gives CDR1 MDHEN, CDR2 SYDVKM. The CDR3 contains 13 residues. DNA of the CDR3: TGTGCCAGCAGTTTCGGGGTCGGCTCCGAGCAGTACTTC. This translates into CASSFGVGSEQYF.

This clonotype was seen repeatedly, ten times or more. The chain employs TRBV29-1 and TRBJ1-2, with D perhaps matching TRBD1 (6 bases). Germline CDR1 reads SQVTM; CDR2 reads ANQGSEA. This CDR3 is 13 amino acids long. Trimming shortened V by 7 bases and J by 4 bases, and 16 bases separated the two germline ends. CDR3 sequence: CSALAGAGYGYTF. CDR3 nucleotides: TGCAGCGCCCTAGCGGGGGCGGGCTATGGCTACACCTTC.

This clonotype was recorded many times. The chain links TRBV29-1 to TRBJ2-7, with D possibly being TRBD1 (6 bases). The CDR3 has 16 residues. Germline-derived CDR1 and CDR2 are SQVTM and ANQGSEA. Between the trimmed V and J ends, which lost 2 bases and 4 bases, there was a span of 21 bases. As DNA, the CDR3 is TGCAGCGTTGAAATGGGTGCGACAGGCGCTCGATACGAGCAGTACTTC. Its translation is CSVEMGATGARYEQYF.

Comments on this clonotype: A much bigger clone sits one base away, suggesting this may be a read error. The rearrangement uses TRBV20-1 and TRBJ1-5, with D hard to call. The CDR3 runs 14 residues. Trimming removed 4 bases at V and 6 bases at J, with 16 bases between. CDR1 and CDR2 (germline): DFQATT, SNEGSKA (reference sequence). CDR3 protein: CSATPGPMFQPQHF. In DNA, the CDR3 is TGCAGTGCTACCCCGGGCCCTATGTTTCAGCCCCAGCATTTT.

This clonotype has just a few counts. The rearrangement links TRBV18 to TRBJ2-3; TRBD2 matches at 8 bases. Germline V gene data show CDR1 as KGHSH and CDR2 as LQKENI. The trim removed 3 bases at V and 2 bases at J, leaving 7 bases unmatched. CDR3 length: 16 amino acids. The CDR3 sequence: CASSPRREAPTDTQYF. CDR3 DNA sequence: TGTGCCAGCTCACCCCGGCGGGAGGCCCCCACAGATACGCAGTATTTT.

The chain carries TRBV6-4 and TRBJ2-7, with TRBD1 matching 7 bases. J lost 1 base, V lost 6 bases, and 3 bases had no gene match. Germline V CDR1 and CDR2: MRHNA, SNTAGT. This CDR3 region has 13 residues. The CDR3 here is CASREGQSYEQYF. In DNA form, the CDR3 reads TGTGCCAGCAGAGAGGGACAGTCCTACGAGCAGTACTTC.

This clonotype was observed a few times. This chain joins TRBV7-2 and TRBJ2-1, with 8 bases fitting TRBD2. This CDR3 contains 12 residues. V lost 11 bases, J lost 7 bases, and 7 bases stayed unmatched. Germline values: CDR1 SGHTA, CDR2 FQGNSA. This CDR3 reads CACRREVNEQFF. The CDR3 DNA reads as TGTGCCTGCCGGCGGGAGGTAAATGAGCAGTTCTTC.